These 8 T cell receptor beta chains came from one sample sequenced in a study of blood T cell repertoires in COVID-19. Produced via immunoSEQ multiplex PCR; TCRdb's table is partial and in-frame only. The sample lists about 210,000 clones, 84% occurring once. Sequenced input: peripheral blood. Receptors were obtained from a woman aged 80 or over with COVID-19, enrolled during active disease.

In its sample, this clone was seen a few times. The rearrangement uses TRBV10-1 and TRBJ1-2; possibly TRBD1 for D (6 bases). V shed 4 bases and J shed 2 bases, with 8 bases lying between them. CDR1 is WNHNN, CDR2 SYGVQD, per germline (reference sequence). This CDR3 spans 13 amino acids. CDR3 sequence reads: CASSGTGNYGYTF. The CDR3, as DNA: TGCGCCAGCAGTGGAACAGGGAACTATGGCTACACCTTC.

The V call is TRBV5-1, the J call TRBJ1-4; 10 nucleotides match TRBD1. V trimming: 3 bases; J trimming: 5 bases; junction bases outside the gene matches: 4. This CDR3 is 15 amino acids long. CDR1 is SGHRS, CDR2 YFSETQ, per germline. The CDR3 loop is CASSWGQGQNEKLFF. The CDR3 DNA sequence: TGCGCCAGCAGCTGGGGACAGGGGCAAAATGAAAAACTGTTTTTT.

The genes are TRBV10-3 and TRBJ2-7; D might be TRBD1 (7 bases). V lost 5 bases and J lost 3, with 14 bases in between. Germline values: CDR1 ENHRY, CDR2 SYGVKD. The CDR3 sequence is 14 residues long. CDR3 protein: CAISPSGGFYEQYF. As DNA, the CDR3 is TGTGCCATCAGTCCGTCAGGGGGGTTCTACGAGCAGTACTTC.

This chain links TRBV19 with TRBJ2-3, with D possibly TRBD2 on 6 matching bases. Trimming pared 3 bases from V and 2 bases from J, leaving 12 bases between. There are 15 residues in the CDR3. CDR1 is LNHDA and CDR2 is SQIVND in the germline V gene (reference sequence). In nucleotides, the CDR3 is TGTGCCAGTAGTATGGGGGGACTCCTCACAGATACGCAGTATTTT. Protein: CASSMGGLLTDTQYF.

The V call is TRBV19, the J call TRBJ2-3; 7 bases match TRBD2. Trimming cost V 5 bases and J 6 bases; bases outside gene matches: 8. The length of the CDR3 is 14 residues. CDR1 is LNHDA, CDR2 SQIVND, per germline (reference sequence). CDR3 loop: CASSGGSAGDTQYF. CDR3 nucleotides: TGTGCCAGTAGTGGGGGATCAGCGGGGGATACGCAGTATTTT.

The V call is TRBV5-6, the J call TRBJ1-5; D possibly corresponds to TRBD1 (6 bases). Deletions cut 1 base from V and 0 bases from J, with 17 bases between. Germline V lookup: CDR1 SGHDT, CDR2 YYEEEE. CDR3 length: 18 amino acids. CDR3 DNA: TGTGCCAGCAGCTTGCAGGGGTACTTGGGTCGTAGCAATCAGCCCCAGCATTTT. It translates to CASSLQGYLGRSNQPQHF.

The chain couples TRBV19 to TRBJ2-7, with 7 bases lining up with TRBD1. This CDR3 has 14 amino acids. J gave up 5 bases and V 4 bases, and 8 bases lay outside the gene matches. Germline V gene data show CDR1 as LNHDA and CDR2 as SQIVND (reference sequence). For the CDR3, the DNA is TGTGCCAGTAGTACCTCGACAGGGAGAAACGAGCAGTACTTC. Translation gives CASSTSTGRNEQYF.

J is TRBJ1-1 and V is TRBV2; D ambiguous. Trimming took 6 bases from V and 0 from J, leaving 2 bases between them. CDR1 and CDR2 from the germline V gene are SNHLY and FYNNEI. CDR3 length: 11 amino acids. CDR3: CASSMNTEAFF. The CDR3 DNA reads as TGTGCCAGCAGCATGAACACTGAAGCTTTCTTT. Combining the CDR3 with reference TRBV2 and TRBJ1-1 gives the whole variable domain EPEVTQTPSHQVTQMGQEVILRCVPISNHLYFYWYRQILGQKVEFLVSFYNNEISEKSEIFDDQFSVERPDGSNFTLKIRSTKLEDSAMYFCASSMNTEAFFGQGTRLTVV.